Listed below are T cell receptor beta chains from one sample, sequenced in a study of Tregs in tolerant kidney transplant recipients. The method was immunoSEQ multiplex PCR; TCRdb's version includes in-frame clones alone and lacks a portion of them. Among some 240,000 clones listed, about 80% were seen once. Sequenced material: CD4+ T cells from blood. The receptors derive from a human donor in good health. Each CDR3 is given with its conserved first and last residue. Each record gives: V gene, clone size, D gene, J gene, CDR3 DNA, CDR3 protein. The D gene is left open where the match is weak. Not every row has a clone size; where given, it reads once, few, many or a size class.

V: TRBV11-3
size: NA
D: TRBD1
J: TRBJ2-3
DNA: TGTGCCAGCAGCTTAGAAGGAACAGGGGCAGGGGATACGCAGTATTTT
CDR3: CASSLEGTGAGDTQYF

V: TRBV4-2
size: NA
D: NA
J: TRBJ2-1
DNA: TGTGCCAGCAGCCAAGCGCTGGATGAGCAGTTCTTC
CDR3: CASSQALDEQFF

V: TRBV19
size: NA
D: TRBD2
J: TRBJ2-1
DNA: TGTGCCAGTAGTACACTAGCGGTCTACAATGAGCAGTTCTTC
CDR3: CASSTLAVYNEQFF

V: TRBV5-1
size: NA
D: TRBD1
J: TRBJ1-1
DNA: TGCGCCAGCAGCGCTCGGACAGGCTATATGAACACTGAGGCTTTCTTT
CDR3: CASSARTGYMNTEAFF

V: TRBV7-2
size: once
D: NA
J: TRBJ1-2
DNA: TGTGCCAGCAGCTTAATAGTGGGCAGGGAGAATGGCTACACCTTC
CDR3: CASSLIVGRENGYTF

V: TRBV7-8
size: NA
D: TRBD1
J: TRBJ1-5
DNA: TGTGCCAGCAGCCTACTCCAGGGGGTAAGCAATCAGCCCCAGCATTTT
CDR3: CASSLLQGVSNQPQHF

V: TRBV10-2
size: NA
D: TRBD2
J: TRBJ2-7
DNA: TGCGCCAGCACCTCGTCGGCCGGACTAGCGGGTGGGATCTCCTACGAGCAGTACTTC
CDR3: CASTSSAGLAGGISYEQYF

V: TRBV18
size: once
D: NA
J: TRBJ2-1
DNA: TGTGCCAGCTCACCCTGGTTGGGTGAGCAGTTCTTC
CDR3: CASSPWLGEQFF

V: TRBV7-8
size: NA
D: NA
J: TRBJ2-1
DNA: TGTGCCAGCAGCTTTAGCGGAGGAGGGAGTATGAATGAGCAGTTCTTC
CDR3: CASSFSGGGSMNEQFF

V: TRBV5-1
size: NA
D: NA
J: TRBJ2-7
DNA: TGCGCCAGCAGCTTCCCCGGGCGAGGGGAGCAGTACTTC
CDR3: CASSFPGRGEQYF

V: TRBV4-1
size: NA
D: TRBD2
J: TRBJ2-1
DNA: TGCGCCAGCAGCCAAGCACCGGGGACTAGCGGGAAATCAAATGAGCAGTTCTTC
CDR3: CASSQAPGTSGKSNEQFF

V: TRBV5-1
size: NA
D: NA
J: TRBJ2-2
DNA: TGCGCCAGCAGCTTGAACACCGGGGAGCTGTTTTTT
CDR3: CASSLNTGELFF

V: TRBV18
size: NA
D: TRBD1
J: TRBJ2-1
DNA: TGTGCCAGCGAATCCGGGACAGGGGGAAATGAGCAGTTCTTC
CDR3: CASESGTGGNEQFF

V: TRBV5-4
size: NA
D: NA
J: TRBJ2-3
DNA: TGTGCCAGCACCTATGGAAGCACAGATACGCAGTATTTT
CDR3: CASTYGSTDTQYF

V: TRBV6-5
size: NA
D: NA
J: TRBJ1-4
DNA: TGTGCCAGCAGACCCCGCAGGGTCAATGAAAAACTGTTTTTT
CDR3: CASRPRRVNEKLFF

V: TRBV5-6
size: NA
D: NA
J: TRBJ1-5
DNA: TGTGCCAGCAGCTTGCGGACGAATCAGCCCCAGCATTTT
CDR3: CASSLRTNQPQHF

V: TRBV19
size: NA
D: TRBD1
J: TRBJ2-7
DNA: TGTGCCAGTAGTGGGTCGGGACAGGGAGCCTACGAGCAGTACTTC
CDR3: CASSGSGQGAYEQYF

V: TRBV6-1
size: NA
D: TRBD2
J: TRBJ2-1
DNA: TGTGCCAGCCGGCCCGGGACTAGCGCCTACAATGAGCAGTTCTTC
CDR3: CASRPGTSAYNEQFF

V: TRBV9
size: NA
D: NA
J: TRBJ2-7
DNA: TGTGCCAGCAGCGTAGGCCAGGGAGGCTACGAGCAGTACTTC
CDR3: CASSVGQGGYEQYF

V: TRBV19
size: NA
D: NA
J: TRBJ1-1
DNA: TGTGCCAGTAGTGCTATTCAGGTGAACACTGAAGCTTTCTTT
CDR3: CASSAIQVNTEAFF

V: TRBV5-1
size: NA
D: NA
J: TRBJ2-6
DNA: TGCGCCAGCAGCTCCGGTGGTTCATCTGGGGCCAACGTCCTGACTTTC
CDR3: CASSSGGSSGANVLTF

V: TRBV29-1
size: NA
D: NA
J: TRBJ1-1
DNA: TGCAGCGTTGTATCGGTGAACACTGAAGCTTTCTTT
CDR3: CSVVSVNTEAFF

V: TRBV7-8
size: NA
D: TRBD1
J: TRBJ1-6
DNA: TGTGCCAGCAGCTTCCGGGACAGGGCCGCTTCACCCCTCCACTTT
CDR3: CASSFRDRAASPLHF

V: TRBV19
size: NA
D: NA
J: TRBJ1-2
DNA: TGTGCCAGTAGTATAGACAGGGGCGGCTACACCTTC
CDR3: CASSIDRGGYTF

V: TRBV5-4
size: NA
D: NA
J: TRBJ1-6
DNA: TGTGCCAGCAGCTCAGTCAAGGGTTCACCCCTCCACTTT
CDR3: CASSSVKGSPLHF

V: TRBV19
size: NA
D: NA
J: TRBJ2-1
DNA: TGTGCCAGTAGTGCCAGACAGGTACCCCCCTACAATGAGCAGTTCTTC
CDR3: CASSARQVPPYNEQFF

V: TRBV6-6
size: NA
D: TRBD2
J: TRBJ2-3
DNA: TGTGCCAGCAGTTCATTAGCGGGGAGCACAGATACGCAGTATTTT
CDR3: CASSSLAGSTDTQYF

V: TRBV7-2
size: NA
D: NA
J: TRBJ2-3
DNA: TGTGCCAGCAGCTTAGGCACCCAAAAGGTCACAGATACGCAGTATTTT
CDR3: CASSLGTQKVTDTQYF

V: TRBV4-1
size: NA
D: NA
J: TRBJ1-2
DNA: TGCGCCAGCAGCCAAGTAGGGCACGTCTATGGCTACACCTTC
CDR3: CASSQVGHVYGYTF

V: TRBV19
size: NA
D: TRBD2
J: TRBJ2-1
DNA: TGTGCCAGTAGTATGGTGGGACTAGCGGGGGGATACAATGAGCAGTTCTTC
CDR3: CASSMVGLAGGYNEQFF

V: TRBV9
size: NA
D: TRBD1
J: TRBJ1-6
DNA: TGTGCCAGCAGCCCAGGCCGTGACAGGGGATCACCCCTCCACTTT
CDR3: CASSPGRDRGSPLHF

V: TRBV29-1
size: NA
D: NA
J: TRBJ2-1
DNA: TGCAGCGTTGGAGGGGGGGTTATTGGCAATGAGCAGTTCTTC
CDR3: CSVGGGVIGNEQFF

V: TRBV5-1
size: NA
D: NA
J: TRBJ2-1
DNA: TGCGCCAGCAGCTGGACTACCAGCAACAATGAGCAGTTCTTC
CDR3: CASSWTTSNNEQFF

V: TRBV19
size: NA
D: TRBD1
J: TRBJ1-2
DNA: TGTGCCAGTAGTATCGTCGGGACAGGCCCTAACTATGGCTACACCTTC
CDR3: CASSIVGTGPNYGYTF

V: TRBV30
size: NA
D: NA
J: TRBJ2-4
DNA: TGTGCCTGGAGTGTACGGTTCTCCCCCGTGGCCCTGAGGCACATTCAGTACTTC
CDR3: CAWSVRFSPVALRHIQYF

V: TRBV6-6
size: NA
D: NA
J: TRBJ1-2
DNA: TGTGCCAGCAGGATTTCAGAGAGCTCAGGCTACACCTTC
CDR3: CASRISESSGYTF

V: TRBV6-5
size: NA
D: NA
J: TRBJ1-2
DNA: TGTGCCAGCAGTTACTCTGACAGCGCTAATGGCTACACCTTC
CDR3: CASSYSDSANGYTF

V: TRBV5-4
size: NA
D: TRBD2
J: TRBJ2-3
DNA: TGTGCCAGCAGCTCGCGACTAGCGGGGAGTAGTACAGATACGCAGTATTTT
CDR3: CASSSRLAGSSTDTQYF

V: TRBV10-2
size: NA
D: NA
J: TRBJ2-5
DNA: TGCGCCAGCAGTGAGTCAAGGGTACGAGAGACCCAGTACTTC
CDR3: CASSESRVRETQYF

V: TRBV5-1
size: NA
D: TRBD2
J: TRBJ2-1
DNA: TGCGCCAGCAGATCTCTAGCGGGTACCTACAATGAGCAGTTCTTC
CDR3: CASRSLAGTYNEQFF

V: TRBV6-4
size: NA
D: TRBD1
J: TRBJ2-3
DNA: TGTGCCAGCAAGTTACAGGGGGCTGCAGATACGCAGTATTTT
CDR3: CASKLQGAADTQYF

V: TRBV11-2
size: NA
D: NA
J: TRBJ2-7
DNA: TGTGCCAGCAGCTTAGATGTAAAGCAGTACTTC
CDR3: CASSLDVKQYF

V: TRBV11-2
size: NA
D: NA
J: TRBJ2-3
DNA: TGTGCCAGCAGCTTTTACCCGCCAGATACGCAGTATTTT
CDR3: CASSFYPPDTQYF

V: TRBV7-2
size: NA
D: TRBD1
J: TRBJ2-5
DNA: TGTGCCAGCAGCTTAGGTGGGACAGCCGACCAAGAGACCCAGTACTTC
CDR3: CASSLGGTADQETQYF

V: TRBV4-1
size: NA
D: NA
J: TRBJ2-7
DNA: TGCGCCAGCAGACGGGAGTTTTGGGGTCCATCCTACGAGCAGTACTTC
CDR3: CASRREFWGPSYEQYF

V: TRBV7-6
size: NA
D: TRBD2
J: TRBJ2-5
DNA: TGTGCCAGCAGCTTAGCAGGGACTAGCGGGGAAGAGACCCAGTACTTC
CDR3: CASSLAGTSGEETQYF